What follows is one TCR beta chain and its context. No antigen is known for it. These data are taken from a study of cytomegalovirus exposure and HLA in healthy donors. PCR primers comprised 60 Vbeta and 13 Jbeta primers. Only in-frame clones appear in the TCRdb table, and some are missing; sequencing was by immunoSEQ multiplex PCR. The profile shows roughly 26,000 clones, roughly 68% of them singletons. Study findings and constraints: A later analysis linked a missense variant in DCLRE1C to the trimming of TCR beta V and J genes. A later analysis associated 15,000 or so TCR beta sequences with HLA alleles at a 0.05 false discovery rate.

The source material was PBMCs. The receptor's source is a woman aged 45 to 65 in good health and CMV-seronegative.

CDR3: CASAVGQMPLRGYTF. For the CDR3, the DNA is TGTGCCAGCGCAGTGGGACAGATGCCCCTGAGGGGCTACACCTTC. J is TRBJ1-2 and V is TRBV6-1; 7 nucleotides align to TRBD1. The V segment lost 8 bases and the J segment 8 bases; nucleotides outside the gene matches: 17. The germline CDR1 and CDR2 sequences are MNHNS and SASEGT. This CDR3 region has 15 residues.